The clone carrying this T cell receptor (beta chain) was recorded a few times. One entry per CDR3 protein results from TCRdb running MiXCR on the RT-PCR reads. The table includes 920,000 or so distinct CDR3 sequences, more than 15% detected once. This specimen belongs to a study of patients and donors after allogeneic stem cell transplantation. V was shortened by 0 bases and J by 1 base, with 13 bases between the two germline ends. Germline V gene data show CDR1 as SGDLS and CDR2 as YYNGEE. The CDR3 is made up of 16 amino acids. Sequencing was done on a sample of blood, either unsorted or a sorted T cell fraction (not recorded which). The sequence was obtained from a human donor who was either an allogeneic HSCT recipient or a stem cell or donor lymphocyte infusion donor (not recorded which). It is not recorded whose cells these are; they may come from a transplant donor. The gene calls are TRBV9 and TRBJ2-5, with D perhaps TRBD1 (5 bases). The CDR3 DNA reads as TGTGCCAGCAGCGTAGAGGGGTTCGTGGCCCAAGAGACCCAGTACTTC. Its protein is CASSVEGFVAQETQYF.